The T cell receptor (beta chain) under discussion was sequenced for a study of radiation and T cells in renal cell carcinoma. Findings and limits, study-wide: From baseline, blood top tumor clonotypes peaked at 2 weeks post-radiation. No pretreatment tumor biopsies were available for baseline clonotypes.

The CDR3 extends over 12 amino acids. The germline V and J ends were trimmed by 7 bases and 0 bases, with 6 bases remaining between them. Germline V gene data show CDR1 as MDHEN and CDR2 as SYDVKM. Indicated time point: blood 4 weeks post-SBRT, at nephrectomy. As for treatment: 15 Gy SBRT to primary tumor, nephrectomy 4 weeks later. Nephrectomy followed 15 Gy stereotactic body radiation by 4 weeks. This renal cell carcinoma was of the clear cell type. Using immunoSEQ multiplex PCR, the repertoire was profiled, and TCRdb retains in-frame clones only, with some absent. Altogether around 78,000 clones are present, roughly nine tenths being singletons, with the ten largest covering nearly 6%. Remarks on this clone: Its antigen is still unknown.

Material: blood, obtained from a patient whose treatment included radiotherapy and nephrectomy. This TCR derives from a woman in her 70s with renal cell carcinoma. The chain combines TRBV28 with TRBJ1-1; D is uncertain. CDR3 nucleotide sequence: TGTGCCAGCAAAGTACTGAACACTGAAGCTTTCTTT. This codes for CASKVLNTEAFF.